These 21 T cell receptor beta chains were sequenced from one sample in a study of cytomegalovirus exposure and HLA in healthy donors. 60 Vbeta and 13 Jbeta primers were used in PCR. The repertoire was sequenced with immunoSEQ multiplex PCR; TCRdb's copy has only in-frame clones and lacks some. This sample carries some 55,000 clones, with around 7.1% going to the ten biggest clones. Material: PBMCs. These receptors originate from a woman between 40 and 50 years old in good health and CMV-seronegative.

The CDR3 region has the DNA TGTGCCAGCAGCTTAACAGGGGTTGGAGTTTCTGAAGCTTTCTTT. Protein product: CASSLTGVGVSEAFF. The rearrangement uses TRBV7-8 and TRBJ1-1; 7 bases are a match to TRBD1. The CDR3 contains 15 residues. V dropped 2 bases and J dropped 6; count of bases not matched to a gene: 9. CDR1 and CDR2 from the germline V gene are SGHVS and FQNEAQ.

This chain uses TRBV9 with TRBJ2-1, with 10 bases matching TRBD1. The V segment lost 3 bases and the J segment 4 bases; nucleotides outside the gene matches: 1. The V gene's germline CDR1 is SGDLS and CDR2 YYNGEE. The CDR3 covers 14 residues. This chain's CDR3 is CASSADRGYNEQFF. In nucleotides, the CDR3 is TGTGCCAGCAGCGCGGACAGGGGGTACAATGAGCAGTTCTTC.

The chain carries TRBV18 and TRBJ1-2; TRBD1 agrees at 7 bases. V lost 7 bases to trimming and J lost 6 bases; unmatched junction nucleotides: 8. This CDR3 is built from 13 residues. Looked up from germline, CDR1 is KGHSH and CDR2 is LQKENI. In nucleotides, the CDR3 is TGTGCCAGCTTGTCAGGGGGGAGTGATGGCTACACCTTC. Protein product: CASLSGGSDGYTF.

The CDR3 protein is CATSRDLTALNYGYTF. For the CDR3, the DNA is TGTGCCACCAGCAGAGACCTGACAGCCCTTAACTATGGCTACACCTTC. The chain uses TRBV15 and TRBJ1-2, with D perhaps matching TRBD1 (5 bases). V was clipped by 0 bases and J by 1 base, with 12 bases between them. This CDR3 has 16 amino acids. CDR1 and CDR2 from the germline V gene are LNHNV and YYDKDF (reference sequence).

The rearrangement links TRBV7-8 to TRBJ1-1; tentatively, D is TRBD1 (5 bases). Germline V lookup: CDR1 SGHVS, CDR2 FQNEAQ. The CDR3 spans 15 residues. The V gene lost 6 bases and the J gene lost 3 bases, with 17 bases spanning the gap. The CDR3 spells CASRIGADRYTEAFF. CDR3 nucleotides: TGTGCCAGCAGGATAGGGGCTGACAGATACACTGAAGCTTTCTTT.

Worth noting for this clone: The limits of the CDR3 on the DNA are not certain, so only TCRdb's listed CDR3 is given. The chain employs TRBV9 and TRBJ2-1; TRBD2, the D gene given by the table, was not confirmed from the DNA. 12 amino acids form the CDR3, both terminal residues included. Germline CDR1 SGDLS, CDR2 YYNGEE. CDR3: CASSVASGSVFF.

The chain employs TRBV28 and TRBJ2-5; 7 positions agree with TRBD2. The CDR3 contains 13 residues. Germline CDR1 MDHEN, CDR2 SYDVKM. V dropped 8 bases and J dropped 1; count of bases not matched to a gene: 4. CDR3 loop: CASGGGVQETQYF. CDR3 DNA sequence: TGTGCCAGCGGTGGGGGGGTCCAAGAGACCCAGTACTTC.

The chain is built from TRBV30 and TRBJ1-1; no clear D. Trimming removed 6 bases from V and 1 base from J, with 21 bases in between. The CDR3 runs 16 residues. Looked up from germline, CDR1 is GTSNPN and CDR2 is SVGIG (reference sequence). The CDR3 is CACLPGRGIPNTEAFF. CDR3 nucleotides: TGTGCCTGTCTCCCTGGACGGGGAATACCGAACACTGAAGCTTTCTTT.

This chain connects TRBV7-8 to TRBJ2-4; the match to TRBD1 covers 7 bases. This CDR3 region has 15 residues. Germline V lookup: CDR1 SGHVS, CDR2 FQNEAQ. V dropped 2 bases and J dropped 5; count of bases not matched to a gene: 6. CDR3 residues: CASSLKGDRQNIQYF. Written as DNA, the CDR3 is TGTGCCAGCAGCTTAAAAGGGGACAGACAAAACATTCAGTACTTC.

The rearrangement links TRBV28 to TRBJ2-3; TRBD2 is a possible D gene (6 bases). Germline V gene lookup returns CDR1 MDHEN and CDR2 SYDVKM. Trimming removed 6 bases at V and 10 bases at J, with 20 bases between. This CDR3 spans 14 amino acids. This CDR3 is CASRGVADGTPQYF. The CDR3 bases are TGTGCCAGCAGGGGGGTGGCTGACGGGACTCCGCAGTATTTT.

The chain combines TRBV6-5 with TRBJ2-1; 9 bases agree with TRBD2. V gave up 6 bases and J gave up 6 bases; unmatched junction bases: 9. Germline CDR1 MNHEY, CDR2 SVGAGI. CDR3 length: 15 residues. The CDR3 nucleotides are TGTGCCAGCAGCCGACTAGCGGAGTTAGCCAATGAGCAGTTCTTC. Its protein is CASSRLAELANEQFF.

The V call is TRBV5-4, the J call TRBJ2-7; 7 bases fit TRBD2. CDR1 and CDR2 (germline): SGHNT, YYREEE (reference sequence). After removal of 3 bases from V and 3 bases from J, the junction contained 3 bases not matched to a gene. This CDR3 comprises 13 residues. CDR3 amino acids: CASSYPGGYEQYF. The CDR3 DNA reads as TGTGCCAGCAGCTACCCGGGGGGCTACGAGCAGTACTTC.

This chain uses TRBV29-1 with TRBJ1-1; possibly TRBD1 for D (6 bases). Trimming removed 5 bases from V and 3 bases from J, with 10 bases in between. CDR1 SQVTM and CDR2 ANQGSEA come from the germline V gene. This CDR3 spans 12 amino acids. CDR3 protein: CSVKSGDTEAFF. DNA of the CDR3: TGCAGCGTTAAATCAGGGGACACTGAAGCTTTCTTT.

This chain joins TRBV18 and TRBJ2-1; D is undetermined. The V end lost 3 bases, the J end lost 4 bases, and 19 bases lay between the germline ends. Germline V CDR1 and CDR2: KGHSH, LQKENI. The CDR3 sequence is 17 residues long. CDR3 nucleotides: TGTGCCAGCTCACCGACTCTAGATACGCTAGGATACAATGAGCAGTTCTTC. It yields the protein CASSPTLDTLGYNEQFF.

This chain joins TRBV2 and TRBJ1-1; a possible D gene is TRBD1 (5 bases). In germline, CDR1 is SNHLY, CDR2 FYNNEI. Between the trimmed V and J ends, which lost 1 base and 10 bases, there was a span of 13 bases. This CDR3 contains 13 residues. DNA of the CDR3: TGTGCCAGCAGTGAAGGGGAGGGGCTGATAGCTTTCTTT. It translates to CASSEGEGLIAFF.

The chain employs TRBV29-1 and TRBJ2-7; D gene ambiguous. CDR3 length: 12 residues. Deletions cut 4 bases from V and 2 bases from J, with 9 bases between. Germline CDR1 is SQVTM and CDR2 is ANQGSEA. The CDR3 nucleotides read TGCAGCGTTGTCGGCGGCACCTACGAGCAGTACTTC. It translates to CSVVGGTYEQYF.

The CDR3 sequence is CASSRTRETEAFF. The CDR3 nucleotides read TGTGCCAGCAGCCGAACACGGGAAACTGAAGCTTTCTTT. J is TRBJ1-1 and V is TRBV7-8; D gene ambiguous. This CDR3 has 13 residues. The V gene lost 5 bases and the J gene lost 5 bases, with 12 bases spanning the gap. Germline V gene data show CDR1 as SGHVS and CDR2 as FQNEAQ.

This rearrangement joins TRBV19 to TRBJ1-5; TRBD1 matches at 7 bases. This CDR3 has 15 residues. V trimming: 6 bases; J trimming: 0 bases; junction bases outside the gene matches: 5. Germline CDR1 and CDR2: LNHDA and SQIVND (reference sequence). This CDR3 is CASSGTADSNQPQHF. In DNA, the CDR3 is TGTGCCAGTAGCGGGACAGCGGATAGCAATCAGCCCCAGCATTTT.

The gene calls are TRBV2 and TRBJ2-4, with D possibly TRBD2 on 6 matching bases. The ends were cut back, 4 bases at V and 2 bases at J, with 12 bases in the middle. The CDR3 totals 15 residues. The germline CDR1 and CDR2 sequences are SNHLY and FYNNEI. CDR3: CASSGEDTSKNIQYF. As DNA, the CDR3 is TGTGCCAGCAGTGGGGAGGACACGTCCAAAAACATTCAGTACTTC.

The chain links TRBV20-1 to TRBJ2-3; no clear D. Germline values: CDR1 DFQATT, CDR2 SNEGSKA (reference sequence). The CDR3 is 11 residues long. Trimming removed 6 bases at V and 5 bases at J, with 9 bases between. The CDR3 reads CSARSGDTQYF. The CDR3 nucleotides are TGCAGTGCCCGCTCCGGAGATACGCAGTATTTT.

The V call is TRBV19, the J call TRBJ1-5, with a possible D match to TRBD1 (6 bases). CDR1 is LNHDA, CDR2 SQIVND, per germline (reference sequence). This CDR3 spans 15 amino acids. V shed 3 bases and J shed 2 bases, with 11 bases lying between them. The CDR3 DNA follows: TGTGCCAGTAGTATCCAAGGGGGTGGCAATCAGCCCCAGCATTTT. Amino acid sequence: CASSIQGGGNQPQHF.